A selection of T cell receptor beta chains follows, all from one sample in a study of T cell responses to AZD1222 COVID-19 vaccine. Using immunoSEQ multiplex PCR, the repertoire was profiled, and TCRdb retains in-frame clones only, with some absent. The table records roughly 130,000 clones, about 90% of them present only once. The material sequenced was peripheral blood, taken on day 0 of AZD1222 vaccination. These receptors were obtained from an adult in good health. The CDR3 runs from the conserved cysteine through the conserved F or W. The D gene is left open where the match is weak. Rows may omit the clone size; those that give it use once, few, many or a size class.

CDR3aa	CDR3nt	j_gene	d_gene	v_gene	abundance
CASSTPQGPNSPLHF	TGTGCCAGTAGTACCCCACAGGGGCCAAATTCACCCCTCCACTTT	TRBJ1-6	TRBD1	TRBV19	NA
CASSPGTSGFNEQFF	TGTGCCAGCAGCCCCGGGACTAGCGGTTTTAATGAGCAGTTCTTC	TRBJ2-1	TRBD2	TRBV11-3	NA
CASSQGVEWGGAFF	TGTGCCAGCAGCCAAGGGGTAGAGTGGGGGGGAGCTTTCTTT	TRBJ1-1	NA	TRBV3-1/TRBV3-2	NA
CASSGGELSSGELFF	TGTGCCAGCAGTGGGGGGGAACTGAGTTCCGGGGAGCTGTTTTTT	TRBJ2-2	TRBD2	TRBV6-2/TRBV6-3	NA
CASSSTGLNTEAFF	TGCGCCAGCAGCTCCACAGGTCTCAACACTGAAGCTTTCTTT	TRBJ1-1	NA	TRBV5-1	NA
CASSPPGAREKLFF	TGTGCCAGCAGCCCCCCGGGGGCGAGAGAAAAACTGTTTTTT	TRBJ1-4	NA	TRBV7-9	NA
CASSGRTFDTGELFF	TGTGCCAGCAGTGGGAGGACTTTTGACACCGGGGAGCTGTTTTTT	TRBJ2-2	NA	TRBV25-1	NA
CASTLDRLNTEAFF	TGTGCCAGCACCTTAGACAGGCTGAACACTGAAGCTTTCTTT	TRBJ1-1	NA	TRBV7-2	NA
CASSLGQGLGETQYF	TGTGCCAGCAGTCTCGGACAGGGGCTAGGAGAGACCCAGTACTTC	TRBJ2-5	TRBD1	TRBV7-9	NA
CASSLGQGVSYEQYF	TGTGCCAGCAGCTTAGGACAGGGGGTGTCCTACGAGCAGTACTTC	TRBJ2-7	TRBD1	TRBV7-9	NA
CATHRDRLNTEAFF	TGTGCCACCCACCGGGACAGACTGAACACTGAAGCTTTCTTT	TRBJ1-1	TRBD1	TRBV28	once
CASSRDSKNYGYTF	TGTGCCAGTAGTAGGGACAGCAAGAACTATGGCTACACCTTC	TRBJ1-2	TRBD1	TRBV19	NA
CASSPGQGAEYGYTF	TGCGCCAGCAGCCCGGGACAGGGGGCTGAATATGGCTACACCTTC	TRBJ1-2	TRBD1	TRBV5-1	NA
CASSLTGAEGEKLFF	TGTGCCAGCAGCTTAACAGGGGCCGAAGGGGAAAAACTGTTTTTT	TRBJ1-4	TRBD1	TRBV2	few
CASSLAARGGYGYTF	TGCGCCAGCAGCTTGGCCGCTAGGGGCGGCTATGGCTACACCTTC	TRBJ1-2	NA	TRBV5-1	NA
CASKQGIHEQYF	TGTGCCTCGAAACAGGGTATCCACGAGCAGTACTTC	TRBJ2-7	NA	TRBV30	NA
CASTGTGGTEAFF	TGTGCCAGCACCGGGACAGGGGGTACTGAAGCTTTCTTT	TRBJ1-1	TRBD1	TRBV2	NA
CASTPDRGFQPQHF	TGTGCCAGCACCCCAGACAGGGGGTTTCAGCCCCAGCATTTT	TRBJ1-5	TRBD1	TRBV2	NA
CASSTGTARFGYTF	TGTGCCAGCAGCACTGGGACGGCCAGGTTTGGCTACACCTTC	TRBJ1-2	NA	TRBV7-2	NA
CASSQEGGRNSNQPQHF	TGTGCCAGCAGCCAAGAGGGGGGAAGGAATAGCAATCAGCCCCAGCATTTT	TRBJ1-5	NA	TRBV3-1/TRBV3-2	NA
CASSTRHFQETQYF	TGTGCCAGTAGTACCCGACATTTCCAAGAGACCCAGTACTTC	TRBJ2-5	NA	TRBV19	NA
CASSLVNNEQFF	TGTGCCAGCAGCTTAGTTAACAATGAGCAGTTCTTC	TRBJ2-1	NA	TRBV11-3	once
CASSRRDRAYGYTF	TGTGCCAGCAGCCGCCGGGACAGGGCCTATGGCTACACCTTC	TRBJ1-2	TRBD1	TRBV7-9	few
CAISDDRGNTEAFF	TGTGCCATCAGTGACGACAGGGGGAACACTGAAGCTTTCTTT	TRBJ1-1	TRBD1	TRBV10-3	once
CASSDGTGNYEQYF	TGTGCCAGCAGTGATGGGACAGGGAACTACGAGCAGTACTTC	TRBJ2-7	TRBD1	TRBV28	NA
CASSFYSNTEAFF	TGTGCCAGCAGCTTTTATTCGAACACTGAAGCTTTCTTT	TRBJ1-1	NA	TRBV7-8	NA
CSVTGLRGDTQYF	TGCAGCGTTACGGGACTACGGGGAGATACGCAGTATTTT	TRBJ2-3	TRBD2	TRBV29-1	NA
CASSLFVGGQGTPNQPQHF	TGTGCCAGCAGCTTATTCGTGGGGGGACAGGGGACACCCAATCAGCCCCAGCATTTT	TRBJ1-5	TRBD1	TRBV7-9	NA
CASSRSFGVGTQYF	TGTGCCAGTAGTAGGTCTTTTGGGGTAGGGACCCAGTACTTC	TRBJ2-5	NA	TRBV19	NA
CAIKLALNQETQYF	TGTGCCATCAAACTAGCCCTGAACCAAGAGACCCAGTACTTC	TRBJ2-5	NA	TRBV10-3	NA
CASSLDRDSPLHF	TGCGCCAGCAGCTTGGACAGGGATTCACCCCTCCACTTT	TRBJ1-6	NA	TRBV5-1	NA
CASSSRSTEAFF	TGTGCCAGCAGCTCCCGAAGCACTGAAGCTTTCTTT	TRBJ1-1	NA	TRBV11-3	NA
CASSIYPAGNTEAFF	TGTGCCAGTAGTATTTACCCCGCGGGGAACACTGAAGCTTTCTTT	TRBJ1-1	NA	TRBV19	NA